This TCR beta chain is from a study of response to subunit inactivated influenza vaccine. Study-wide findings and caveats: That few new T cells are recruited by each seasonal influenza vaccination was the authors' suggestion.

This clonotype was observed once. The antigen is not known. One end of the junction does not line up with germline, which may come from a read error. From the RT-PCR reads, TCRdb called clonotypes with MiXCR, one entry per CDR3 protein. The data hold 490,000 or so distinct CDR3 sequences, with approximately 7.6% observed a single time. The CDR3 contains 16 residues. Germline CDR1 is LGHNA and CDR2 is YNFKEQ. The rearrangement links TRBV4-2 to TRBJ1-4, with D unclear. The sequenced sample was PBMCs from blood, obtained less than 30 months after vaccination. The receptor was derived from a man between 50 and 69 years old who received an inactivated influenza vaccine. CDR3 region: CVSSQNVGTTNEKLFF. The DNA of the CDR3 is TGTGTCAGCAGCCAAAATGTGGGGACAACTAATGAAAAACTGTTTTTT.